The next 31 T cell receptor beta chains were all read from a single sample in a study of T cell responses to AZD1222 COVID-19 vaccine (dated by TCRdb to the early 2020s). The sample's time point, from its label and the paper: about 28 days (+/-7) after the second vaccine dose. Library construction relied on the immunoSEQ multiplex PCR assay. TCRdb took this table from immuneACCESS and kept in-frame rearrangements with V and J called. Such tables lack part of the clones; where checked against another copy, unresolved V genes explain under half of the gap, and the rest is unexplained. Across this sample there are 100,000 to 150,000 clones, with 80% to 95% seen only once. Of the sample, around 1.1% falls within the top ten clones. The source was peripheral blood, collected 28 days after the second AZD1222 dose. These receptors were taken from an adult who received the AZD1222 COVID-19 vaccine.

The rearrangement links TRBV7-9 to TRBJ1-3, with TRBD1 as a possible D gene (6 bases). Germline CDR1 SEHNR, CDR2 FQNEAQ (reference sequence). The CDR3 length is 13 residues. V lost 9 bases and J 0 bases, leaving 9 bases between the germline ends. The chain's CDR3 is CARAQGSGNTIYF. The CDR3 DNA sequence: TGTGCCAGGGCACAGGGCTCTGGAAACACCATATATTTT. The full variable domain, its missing parts supplied by reference TRBV7-9 and TRBJ1-3, is DTGVSQNPRHKITKRGQNVTFRCDPISEHNRLYWYRQTLGQGPEFLTYFQNEAQLEKSRLLSDRFSAERPKGSFSTLEIQRTEQGDSAMYLCARAQGSGNTIYFGEGSWLTVV.

For this clone: The junction shows a germline mismatch at one end, possibly a read error. This chain uses TRBV30 with TRBJ2-1; tentatively, D is TRBD2 (5 bases). The germline gives CDR1 GTSNPN, CDR2 SVGIG (reference sequence). This CDR3 has 13 amino acids. As DNA, the CDR3 is TGTGCCTGGAGTGCCCGTCCCCCCGAGCGGAGGCTCTTC. Protein: CAWSARPPERRLF.

The genes are TRBV9 and TRBJ2-1; 10 bases fit TRBD1. The length of the CDR3 is 16 residues. Germline assignment: CDR1 SGDLS and CDR2 YYNGEE. J gave up 5 bases and V 3 bases, and 8 bases lay outside the gene matches. The CDR3 region has the DNA TGTGCCAGCAGCGCCGGTGGGACAGGGGAAAACAATGAGCAGTTCTTC. It specifies CASSAGGTGENNEQFF. Combining the CDR3 with reference TRBV9 and TRBJ2-1 gives the whole variable domain DSGVTQTPKHLITATGQRVTLRCSPRSGDLSVYWYQQSLDQGLQFLIQYYNGEERAKGNILERFSAQQFPDLHSELNLSSLELGDSALYFCASSAGGTGENNEQFFGPGTRLTVL.

V and J are TRBV6-6 and TRBJ1-1; D not resolved. The CDR3 has 11 residues. Germline loops: CDR1 MNHNY, CDR2 SVGAGI (reference sequence). V lost 7 bases and J 0 bases, leaving 3 bases between the germline ends. CDR3 in DNA: TGTGCCAGCATTATGAACACTGAAGCTTTCTTT. Protein sequence: CASIMNTEAFF.

This chain joins TRBV11-2 and TRBJ1-2, with D unresolved. CDR1 and CDR2 from the germline V gene are SGHAT and FQNNGV. V lost 1 base and J lost 7, with 7 bases in between. The CDR3 sequence is 12 residues long. The CDR3 is CASSLVNVGYTF. CDR3 nucleotide sequence: TGTGCCAGCAGCTTAGTTAATGTTGGCTACACCTTC.

In this sample, this clone turned up once. V is TRBV27 and J is TRBJ2-2; D unclear. This CDR3 comprises 13 residues. Germline V CDR1 and CDR2: MNHEY, SMNVEV (reference sequence). The V end lost 4 bases, the J end lost 6 bases, and 9 bases lay between the germline ends. Here the CDR3 reads CASSSRVAGELFF. For the CDR3, the DNA is TGTGCCAGCAGTTCAAGGGTGGCCGGGGAGCTGTTTTTT.

The chain has TRBV2 and TRBJ1-1; tentatively, D is TRBD1 (5 bases). Per germline, CDR1 SNHLY and CDR2 FYNNEI. The V end lost 3 bases, the J end lost 3 bases, and 11 bases lay between the germline ends. The CDR3 is 14 residues long. The CDR3 DNA reads TGTGCCAGCAGTGAGTGGGGACGGGACACTGAAGCTTTCTTT. Its translation is CASSEWGRDTEAFF.

CDR3 loop: CASSLGPQGYTF. The CDR3 nucleotides read TGTGCCAGCAGCTTAGGCCCCCAAGGCTACACCTTC. The chain links TRBV13 to TRBJ1-2; D is unclear. The V end was cut by 0 bases, the J end by 8 bases, with 7 bases between. The CDR3 runs 12 residues. Looked up from germline, CDR1 is PRHDT and CDR2 is FYEKMQ (reference sequence).

This chain links TRBV7-2 with TRBJ2-1, with D unresolved. Per germline, CDR1 SGHTA and CDR2 FQGNSA. The V and J ends lost 6 bases and 4 bases respectively, with 16 bases between them. The CDR3 is 15 residues long. For the CDR3, the DNA is TGTGCCAGCAGGGCGTGGGGTATGGCATACAATGAGCAGTTCTTC. This codes for CASRAWGMAYNEQFF.

This chain links TRBV18 with TRBJ2-7, with D possibly matching TRBD1 (5 bases). The CDR3 loop spans 12 amino acids. CDR1 is KGHSH, CDR2 LQKENI, per germline. The V and J ends lost 4 bases and 4 bases respectively, with 8 bases between them. Written as DNA, the CDR3 is TGTGCCAGCTCACGGGGCATGTACGAGCAGTACTTC. This translates into CASSRGMYEQYF.

The chain is built from TRBV6-6 and TRBJ2-7; D may be TRBD1 or TRBD2 (5 bases each). Germline V gives CDR1 MNHNY, CDR2 SVGAGI (reference sequence). The CDR3 length is 13 residues. V was trimmed by 2 bases and J by 2 bases, leaving 7 bases between them. CDR3 in DNA: TGTGCCAGCAGTTACCGGGACCCCTACGAGCAGTACTTC. As protein: CASSYRDPYEQYF.

The rearrangement joins TRBV30 to TRBJ1-1; maybe TRBD1 (6 bases). The CDR3 spans 13 residues. The V end was cut by 3 bases, the J end by 2 bases, with 10 bases between. CDR1 and CDR2 from the germline V gene are GTSNPN and SVGIG (reference sequence). CDR3 bases: TGTGCCTGGAGAAGACAGGTCAACACTGAAGCTTTCTTT. It is translated as CAWRRQVNTEAFF.

The chain links TRBV10-3 to TRBJ2-5; a weak D match, TRBD2 (6 bases). Germline-derived CDR1 and CDR2 are ENHRY and SYGVKD. This CDR3 region has 18 residues. With 2 bases removed from V and 1 base from J, the gap between germline ends came to 20 bases. This CDR3 is CAISEGPTSRGIQETQYF. The CDR3 nucleotides read TGTGCCATCAGTGAGGGACCAACTAGCAGAGGTATCCAAGAGACCCAGTACTTC.

This clone was observed once. The chain uses TRBV6-5 and TRBJ2-2; D remains unclear. The CDR3 length is 15 residues. CDR1 MNHEY and CDR2 SVGAGI come from the germline V gene. The ends were cut back, 2 bases at V and 5 bases at J, with 12 bases in the middle. DNA for the CDR3: TGTGCCAGCAGTTACCCGAACCCCCCGACCGGGGAGCTGTTTTTT. Residues: CASSYPNPPTGELFF.

The chain has TRBV27 and TRBJ2-7; TRBD1 matches 7 bases. Germline CDR1 is MNHEY and CDR2 is SMNVEV (reference sequence). Trimming took 3 bases from V and 5 from J; bases not matched to a gene: 10. This CDR3 has 15 residues. The CDR3 DNA reads as TGTGCCAGCAGTTTGAGGAAGGGGGCTTACGACGAGCAGTACTTC. Translating it yields CASSLRKGAYDEQYF.

This rearrangement joins TRBV19 to TRBJ1-5; D gene unclear. The CDR3 extends over 13 amino acids. Per germline, CDR1 LNHDA and CDR2 SQIVND (reference sequence). Trimming removed 1 base at V and 3 bases at J, with 4 bases between. The CDR3 bases are TGTGCCAGTAGTATAGTCCCCAATCAGCCCCAGCATTTT. This sequence encodes CASSIVPNQPQHF. Full variable domain (outside the CDR3, taken from reference TRBV19 and TRBJ1-5): DGGITQSPKYLFRKEGQNVTLSCEQNLNHDAMYWYRQDPGQGLRLIYYSQIVNDFQKGDIAEGYSVSREKKESFPLTVTSAQKNPTAFYLCASSIVPNQPQHFGDGTRLSIL.

The V call is TRBV3-1 (or the pseudogene TRBV3-2), the J call TRBJ1-4; 7 bases match TRBD1. Trimming cost V 2 bases and J 8 bases; bases outside gene matches: 8. The CDR3 has 15 residues. Germline V gene sequence: CDR1 LGHDT, CDR2 YNNKEL (reference sequence). The CDR3 loop reads CASSQPQGGTEKLFF. The CDR3 DNA reads TGTGCCAGCAGCCAACCCCAGGGGGGAACCGAAAAACTGTTTTTT.

The chain recombines TRBV6-5 with TRBJ2-7, with a possible D match to TRBD1 (6 bases). CDR3 length equals 14 residues. With 5 bases removed from V and 9 bases from J, the gap between germline ends came to 20 bases. Looked up from germline, CDR1 is MNHEY and CDR2 is SVGAGI. CDR3 residues: CASSPVGGSRGQYF. DNA of the CDR3: TGTGCCAGCAGTCCGGTTGGGGGCTCCAGGGGGCAGTACTTC.

The V gene is TRBV7-2, the J gene TRBJ2-3; TRBD2 matches at 8 bases. Germline trimming cut 1 base from V and 0 bases from J; bases unmatched to any gene: 6. Germline V CDR1 and CDR2: SGHTA, FQGNSA. The CDR3 is 17 residues long. The CDR3 region is CASSLGISGASTDTQYF. The CDR3 nucleotides read TGTGCCAGCAGCTTAGGTATTAGCGGGGCCAGCACAGATACGCAGTATTTT.

The chain uses TRBV3-1 (or the pseudogene TRBV3-2) and TRBJ1-1; D remains unclear. From germline, CDR1 is LGHDT and CDR2 YNNKEL (reference sequence). With 0 bases removed from V and 6 bases from J, the gap between germline ends came to 8 bases. The CDR3 contains 13 residues. The CDR3 DNA is TGTGCCAGCAGCCAAGAGTACAGCCCTGAAGCTTTCTTT. This codes for CASSQEYSPEAFF.

This clone was observed once. The rearrangement joins TRBV7-6 to TRBJ2-5, with 12 positions matching TRBD1. Losses at the gene ends were 6 bases for V and 5 bases for J; bases not matched to a gene: 7. Germline V gene data show CDR1 as SGHVS and CDR2 as FNYEAQ. The CDR3 contains 15 residues. The CDR3 DNA reads TGTGCCAGCAGTCGGGGACAGGGGGCACGGGAGACCCAGTACTTC. Its translation: CASSRGQGARETQYF.

This chain connects TRBV11-2 to TRBJ2-3, with no clear D. Germline V gene sequence: CDR1 SGHAT, CDR2 FQNNGV. V dropped 2 bases and J dropped 1 base, with 7 bases sitting between them. The CDR3 has 14 residues. In DNA form, the CDR3 reads TGTGCCAGCAGCTTAACACTCCGCACAGATACGCAGTATTTT. Translating gives CASSLTLRTDTQYF.

This chain connects TRBV6-5 to TRBJ2-5, with a possible D match to TRBD2 (5 bases). V was shortened by 0 bases and J by 1 base, with 9 bases between the two germline ends. Germline V lookup: CDR1 MNHEY, CDR2 SVGAGI. This CDR3 spans 15 amino acids. As DNA, the CDR3 is TGTGCCAGCAGTTACTCGAGCGGCGCCCAAGAGACCCAGTACTTC. This encodes CASSYSSGAQETQYF.

The chain recombines TRBV19 with TRBJ1-2, with 9 bases fitting TRBD1. There are 16 residues in the CDR3. V lost 6 bases to trimming and J lost 4 bases; unmatched junction nucleotides: 12. Germline V gene data show CDR1 as LNHDA and CDR2 as SQIVND (reference sequence). The CDR3 coding sequence is TGTGCCAGTAGCTCAAGGACAGGGGAATTGAGCTATGGCTACACCTTC. Protein: CASSSRTGELSYGYTF.

The V and J genes are TRBV3-1 (or the pseudogene TRBV3-2) and TRBJ2-7; TRBD1 agrees at 9 bases. CDR1 and CDR2 from the germline V gene are LGHDT and YNNKEL (reference sequence). The junction had 4 bases not matched to a gene; V was cut back by 4 bases and J by 3 bases. The CDR3 runs to 14 residues. CDR3 loop: CASSPGQGGYEQYF. DNA of the CDR3: TGTGCCAGCAGCCCGGGACAGGGAGGCTACGAGCAGTACTTC.

The chain has TRBV28 and TRBJ2-4, with 16 bases identical to TRBD2. Germline lookup yields CDR1 MDHEN and CDR2 SYDVKM. The CDR3 has 19 residues. Trimming took 4 bases from V and 1 from J; bases not matched to a gene: 7. The chain's CDR3 is CASSSLGLAGGRAKNIQYF. For the CDR3, the DNA is TGTGCCAGCAGTTCGCTGGGACTAGCGGGGGGGCGGGCCAAAAACATTCAGTACTTC. The full variable domain, rest sourced from reference TRBV28 and TRBJ2-4, is DVKVTQSSRYLVKRTGEKVFLECVQDMDHENMFWYRQDPGLGLRLIYFSYDVKMKEKGDIPEGYSVSREKKERFSLILESASTNQTSMYLCASSSLGLAGGRAKNIQYFGAGTRLSVL.

This chain uses TRBV19 with TRBJ2-2; perhaps D is TRBD1 or TRBD2 (5 bases each). This CDR3 has 14 residues. The germline V and J ends were trimmed by 8 bases and 2 bases, with 12 bases remaining between them. Germline V gene lookup returns CDR1 LNHDA and CDR2 SQIVND (reference sequence). The CDR3 is CASGTRVNTGELFF. CDR3 bases: TGTGCCAGTGGGACCCGGGTAAACACCGGGGAGCTGTTTTTT.

This sequence joins TRBV6-2 or TRBV6-3 and TRBJ2-2; TRBD2 is a possible D gene (6 bases). The CDR3 loop spans 16 amino acids. Per the germline V gene, CDR1 is MNHEY and CDR2 is SVGEGT. V gave up 4 bases and J gave up 4 bases, with 16 bases separating them. DNA of the CDR3: TGTGCCAGCAGTTGGGAGGCCCCCGAGGTCACCGGGGAGCTGTTTTTT. Translation gives CASSWEAPEVTGELFF.

The V gene is TRBV6-5, the J gene TRBJ1-2, with D perhaps TRBD1 (5 bases). Per the germline V gene, CDR1 is MNHEY and CDR2 is SVGAGI. The CDR3 runs 16 residues. V was cut by 0 bases and J by 1 base, with 12 bases left in between. The chain's CDR3 is CASSYSGTASNYGYTF. CDR3 nucleotide sequence: TGTGCCAGCAGTTACTCGGGGACCGCGAGTAACTATGGCTACACCTTC.

The V call is TRBV25-1, the J call TRBJ2-7, with D possibly being TRBD1 or TRBD2 (5 bases each). V gave up 6 bases and J gave up 0 bases, with 15 bases separating them. Germline values: CDR1 MGHDK, CDR2 SYGVNS. The CDR3 spans 15 residues. Written as DNA, the CDR3 is TGTGCCAGCAGAACGGGGCATTTCAGCTCCTACGAGCAGTACTTC. Translation: CASRTGHFSSYEQYF.

The chain has TRBV9 and TRBJ1-2; D not resolved. The V end lost 4 bases, the J end lost 0 bases, and 13 bases lay between the germline ends. The CDR3 runs to 15 residues. The germline gives CDR1 SGDLS, CDR2 YYNGEE. Here the CDR3 DNA reads TGTGCCAGCAGCCTTACGGGTTTGGCTAACTATGGCTACACCTTC. This gives the protein CASSLTGLANYGYTF.